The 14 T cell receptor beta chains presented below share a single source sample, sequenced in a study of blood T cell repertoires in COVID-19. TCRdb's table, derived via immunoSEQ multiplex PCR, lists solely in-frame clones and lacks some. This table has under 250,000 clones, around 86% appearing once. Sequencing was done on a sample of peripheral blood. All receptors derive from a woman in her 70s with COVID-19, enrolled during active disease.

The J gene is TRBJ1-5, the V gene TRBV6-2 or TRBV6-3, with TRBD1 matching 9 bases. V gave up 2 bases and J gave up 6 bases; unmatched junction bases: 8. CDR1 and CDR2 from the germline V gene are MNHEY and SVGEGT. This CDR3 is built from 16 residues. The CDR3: CASSYGNRGRSQPQHF. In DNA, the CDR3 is TGTGCCAGCAGTTACGGTAACAGGGGGCGATCTCAGCCCCAGCATTTT.

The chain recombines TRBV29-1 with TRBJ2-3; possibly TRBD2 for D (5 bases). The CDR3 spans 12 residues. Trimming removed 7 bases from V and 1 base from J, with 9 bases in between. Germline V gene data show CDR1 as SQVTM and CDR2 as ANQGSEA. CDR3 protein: CSGTEGTDTQYF. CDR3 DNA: TGCAGCGGAACGGAGGGCACAGATACGCAGTATTTT.

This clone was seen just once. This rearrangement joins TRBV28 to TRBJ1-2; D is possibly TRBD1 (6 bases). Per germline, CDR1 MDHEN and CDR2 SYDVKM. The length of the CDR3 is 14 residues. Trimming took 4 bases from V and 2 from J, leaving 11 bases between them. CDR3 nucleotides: TGTGCCAGCAGTTCCGGGGGGCAGAACTATGGCTACACCTTC. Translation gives CASSSGGQNYGYTF.

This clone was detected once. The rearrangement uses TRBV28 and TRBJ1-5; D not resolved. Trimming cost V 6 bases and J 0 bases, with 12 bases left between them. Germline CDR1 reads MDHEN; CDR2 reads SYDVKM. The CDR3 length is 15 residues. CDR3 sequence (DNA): TGTGCCAGCAGCCTTGTGTTCTATAGCAATCAGCCCCAGCATTTT. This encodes CASSLVFYSNQPQHF. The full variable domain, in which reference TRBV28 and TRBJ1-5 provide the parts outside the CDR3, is DVKVTQSSRYLVKRTGEKVFLECVQDMDHENMFWYRQDPGLGLRLIYFSYDVKMKEKGDIPEGYSVSREKKERFSLILESASTNQTSMYLCASSLVFYSNQPQHFGDGTRLSIL.

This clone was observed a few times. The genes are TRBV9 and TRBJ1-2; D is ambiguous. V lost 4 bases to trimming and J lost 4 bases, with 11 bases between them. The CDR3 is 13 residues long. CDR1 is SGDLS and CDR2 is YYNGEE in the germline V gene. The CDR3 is CASSRRNSYGYTF. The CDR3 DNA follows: TGTGCCAGCAGCCGGAGGAACTCCTATGGCTACACCTTC.

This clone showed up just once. The CDR3 reads CSAGQVNTEAFF. The CDR3 bases are TGCAGCGCCGGACAGGTGAACACTGAAGCTTTCTTT. The rearrangement links TRBV29-1 to TRBJ1-1; TRBD1 agrees at 7 bases. The germline gives CDR1 SQVTM, CDR2 ANQGSEA. This CDR3 comprises 12 residues. The J segment lost 0 bases and the V segment lost 7 bases, leaving 2 bases of the junction unmatched.

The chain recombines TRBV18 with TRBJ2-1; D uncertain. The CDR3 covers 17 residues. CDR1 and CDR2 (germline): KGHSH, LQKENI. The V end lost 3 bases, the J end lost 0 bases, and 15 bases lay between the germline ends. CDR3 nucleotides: TGTGCCAGCTCACCGAGGTTTACGGCCAACTCCTACAATGAGCAGTTCTTC. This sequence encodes CASSPRFTANSYNEQFF. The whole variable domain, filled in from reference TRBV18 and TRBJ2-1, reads NAGVMQNPRHLVRRRGQEARLRCSPMKGHSHVYWYRQLPEEGLKFMVYLQKENIIDESGMPKERFSAEFPKEGPSILRIQQVVRGDSAAYFCASSPRFTANSYNEQFFGPGTRLTVL.

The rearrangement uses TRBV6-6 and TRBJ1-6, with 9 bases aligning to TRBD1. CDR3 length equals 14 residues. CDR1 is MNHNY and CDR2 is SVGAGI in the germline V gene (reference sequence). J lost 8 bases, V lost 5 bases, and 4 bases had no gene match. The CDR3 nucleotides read TGTGCCAGCAGTCTTCGACAGGGGGATTCACCCCTCCACTTT. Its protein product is CASSLRQGDSPLHF.

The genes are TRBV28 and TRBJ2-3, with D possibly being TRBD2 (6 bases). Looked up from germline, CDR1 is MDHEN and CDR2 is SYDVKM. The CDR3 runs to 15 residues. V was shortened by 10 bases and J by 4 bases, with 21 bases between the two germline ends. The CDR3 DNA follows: TGTGCCACTGCCGATCGACTAGAGGAGGCAGATACGCAGTATTTT. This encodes CATADRLEEADTQYF.

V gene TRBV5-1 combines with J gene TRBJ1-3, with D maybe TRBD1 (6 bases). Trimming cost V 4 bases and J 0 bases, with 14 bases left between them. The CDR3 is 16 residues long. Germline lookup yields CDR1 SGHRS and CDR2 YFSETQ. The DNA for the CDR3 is TGCGCCAGCAGCACCGGACAGCTGAGCTCTGGAAACACCATATATTTT. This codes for CASSTGQLSSGNTIYF.

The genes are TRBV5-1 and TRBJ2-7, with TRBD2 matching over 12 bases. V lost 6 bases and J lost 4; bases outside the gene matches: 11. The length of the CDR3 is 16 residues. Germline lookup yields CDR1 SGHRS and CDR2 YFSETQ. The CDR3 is CASTLAGGPNLYEQYF. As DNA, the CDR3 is TGCGCCAGCACGCTAGCGGGAGGGCCAAATCTATACGAGCAGTACTTC.

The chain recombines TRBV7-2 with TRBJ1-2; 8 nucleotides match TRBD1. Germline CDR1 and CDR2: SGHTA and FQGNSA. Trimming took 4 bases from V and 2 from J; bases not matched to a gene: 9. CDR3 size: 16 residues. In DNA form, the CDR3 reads TGTGCCAGCAGCTCTCAACCCGGACAGGGAAACTATGGCTACACCTTC. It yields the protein CASSSQPGQGNYGYTF. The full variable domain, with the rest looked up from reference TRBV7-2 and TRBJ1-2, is GAGVSQSPSNKVTEKGKDVELRCDPISGHTALYWYRQSLGQGLEFLIYFQGNSAPDKSGLPSDRFSAERTGGSVSTLTIQRTQQEDSAVYLCASSSQPGQGNYGYTFGSGTRLTVV.

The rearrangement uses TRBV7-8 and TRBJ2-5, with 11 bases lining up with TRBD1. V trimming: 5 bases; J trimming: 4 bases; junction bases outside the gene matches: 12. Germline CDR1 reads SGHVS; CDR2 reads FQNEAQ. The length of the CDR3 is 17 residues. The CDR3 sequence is CASSLRSGQGGRETQYF. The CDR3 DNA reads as TGTGCCAGCAGCCTACGATCGGGACAGGGGGGTCGAGAGACCCAGTACTTC. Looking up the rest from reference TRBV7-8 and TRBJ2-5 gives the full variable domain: GAGVSQSPRYKVAKRGQDVALRCDPISGHVSLFWYQQALGQGPEFLTYFQNEAQLDKSGLPSDRFFAERPEGSVSTLKIQRTQQEDSAVYLCASSLRSGQGGRETQYFGPGTRLLVL.

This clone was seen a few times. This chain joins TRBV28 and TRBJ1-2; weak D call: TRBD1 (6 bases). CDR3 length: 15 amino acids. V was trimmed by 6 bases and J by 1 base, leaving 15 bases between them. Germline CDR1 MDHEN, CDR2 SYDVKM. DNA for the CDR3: TGTGCCAGCAGCATGACAGGCGGACGTAACTATGGCTACACCTTC. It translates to CASSMTGGRNYGYTF.